These 12 T cell receptor beta chains came from one sample sequenced in a study of cytomegalovirus exposure and HLA in healthy donors. Repertoires were generated with immunoSEQ multiplex PCR, while TCRdb's copy carries only in-frame clones and drops some. The data contain roughly 200,000 clones, around nine tenths of them seen just once; the ten biggest clones take up roughly 7%. Sequenced input: PBMCs. These receptors all stem from a man aged 30 to 45 in good health and CMV-seropositive.

V and J are TRBV30 and TRBJ2-1, with TRBD1 matching 9 bases. Trimming removed 8 bases from V and 4 bases from J; junction bases left unmatched: 9. CDR3 size: 14 residues. Germline V gene lookup returns CDR1 GTSNPN and CDR2 SVGIG (reference sequence). CDR3 in DNA: TGTGCCGTCTCCCGGGACAGGGTTTACAATGAGCAGTTCTTC. It is translated as CAVSRDRVYNEQFF. The whole variable domain, filled in from reference TRBV30 and TRBJ2-1, reads SQTIHQWPATLVQPVGSPLSLECTVEGTSNPNLYWYRQAAGRGLQLLFYSVGIGQISSEVPQNLSASRPQDRQFILSSKKLLLSDSGFYLCAVSRDRVYNEQFFGPGTRLTVL.

The V gene is TRBV10-3, the J gene TRBJ1-5, with 10 bases identical to TRBD1. The CDR3 consists of 18 residues. J was trimmed by 1 base and V by 7 bases; bases with no gene match: 13. Germline values: CDR1 ENHRY, CDR2 SYGVKD. The CDR3, as DNA: TGTGCCATCAAGCCGGGACAGGGGTCTCCAGGGAGCAATCAGCCCCAGCATTTT. This translates into CAIKPGQGSPGSNQPQHF.

This chain links TRBV6-5 with TRBJ2-1, with 12 bases lining up with TRBD2. This CDR3 contains 15 residues. Per germline, CDR1 MNHEY and CDR2 SVGAGI. Trimming removed 4 bases from V and 4 bases from J; junction bases left unmatched: 2. Here the CDR3 DNA reads TGTGCCAGCAGTTTAACTAGCGGGAGGTACAATGAGCAGTTCTTC. It translates to CASSLTSGRYNEQFF.

The V and J genes are TRBV15 and TRBJ2-2; TRBD1 matches 8 bases. With V trimmed by 8 bases and J by 1 base, 12 bases remained unmatched. Germline assignment: CDR1 LNHNV and CDR2 YYDKDF (reference sequence). The CDR3 has 17 residues. Here the CDR3 reads CATFNPQGVKNTGELFF. The CDR3, as DNA: TGTGCCACCTTCAACCCACAGGGGGTTAAGAACACCGGGGAGCTGTTTTTT. The full variable domain, in which reference TRBV15 and TRBJ2-2 provide the parts outside the CDR3, is DAMVIQNPRYQVTQFGKPVTLSCSQTLNHNVMYWYQQKSSQAPKLLFHYYDKDFNNEADTPDNFQSRRPNTSFCFLDIRSPGLGDTAMYLCATFNPQGVKNTGELFFGEGSRLTVL.

The chain is built from TRBV9 and TRBJ2-7; D may be TRBD1 (6 bases). Germline-derived CDR1 and CDR2 are SGDLS and YYNGEE. Trimming took off 3 bases at V and 4 bases at J, with 8 bases between the two ends. The CDR3 consists of 12 residues. CDR3 nucleotides: TGTGCCAGCAGCGAGAGGGGGTACGAGCAGTACTTC. Translated, it gives CASSERGYEQYF.

The chain is built from TRBV7-3 and TRBJ2-2; 16 positions match TRBD2. The junction had 2 bases not matched to a gene; V was cut back by 2 bases and J by 5 bases. Germline CDR1 is SGHTA and CDR2 is FQGTGA. The length of the CDR3 is 17 residues. The CDR3 sequence is CASSLPGLAGGTGELFF. The CDR3 DNA follows: TGTGCCAGCAGCTTACCGGGACTAGCGGGAGGGACCGGGGAGCTGTTTTTT.

J is TRBJ2-2 and V is TRBV19; tentative D call: TRBD1 (6 bases). Trimming left V 5 bases short and J 6 bases short, with 7 bases between. Germline assignment: CDR1 LNHDA and CDR2 SQIVND (reference sequence). The CDR3 is 12 residues long. In nucleotides, the CDR3 is TGTGCCAGTAGTCCAGGGGCCGGGGAGCTGTTTTTT. It codes for CASSPGAGELFF.

This clone was seen only once. The chain has TRBV2 and TRBJ1-2; TRBD1 might be the D (6 bases). V dropped 2 bases and J dropped 3 bases, with 10 bases sitting between them. This CDR3 has 14 residues. CDR1 is SNHLY, CDR2 FYNNEI, per germline. CDR3 protein: CASSEFGGHYGYTF. CDR3 bases: TGTGCCAGCAGTGAATTTGGGGGGCACTATGGCTACACCTTC.

V gene TRBV2 combines with J gene TRBJ1-2; D not certain. The CDR3 totals 11 residues. V lost 10 bases and J 7 bases, leaving 13 bases between the germline ends. Germline V gene sequence: CDR1 SNHLY, CDR2 FYNNEI. The DNA for the CDR3 is TGTGCCACCGGAGGAGGGCTTGGCTACACCTTC. Encoded protein: CATGGGLGYTF. Together with reference TRBV2 and TRBJ1-2, the CDR3 gives the full variable domain: EPEVTQTPSHQVTQMGQEVILRCVPISNHLYFYWYRQILGQKVEFLVSFYNNEISEKSEIFDDQFSVERPDGSNFTLKIRSTKLEDSAMYFCATGGGLGYTFGSGTRLTVV.

This sequence joins TRBV7-2 and TRBJ2-7; 7 positions match TRBD1. This CDR3 has 14 residues. Germline assignment: CDR1 SGHTA and CDR2 FQGNSA. J lost 0 bases, V lost 1 base, and 0 bases had no gene match. CDR3 DNA sequence: TGTGCCAGCAGCTTAGGGGACAGCTCCTACGAGCAGTACTTC. Translating gives CASSLGDSSYEQYF.

The V and J genes are TRBV9 and TRBJ2-7; D ambiguous. The germline V gene encodes CDR1 SGDLS and CDR2 YYNGEE. V was shortened by 3 bases and J by 4 bases, with 8 bases between the two germline ends. The CDR3 runs 12 residues. The CDR3 bases are TGTGCCAGCAGCGGTGTCGGGTACGAGCAGTACTTC. Amino acid sequence: CASSGVGYEQYF.

The J gene is TRBJ1-1, the V gene TRBV28; D is ambiguous. Germline V CDR1 and CDR2: MDHEN, SYDVKM. The CDR3 is made up of 11 amino acids. Trimming pared 5 bases from V and 7 bases from J, leaving 8 bases between. CDR3 protein: CASSTEIEAFF. The CDR3 DNA reads TGTGCCAGCAGTACAGAGATTGAAGCTTTCTTT.